This T cell receptor beta chain emerged from a study of cytomegalovirus exposure and HLA in healthy donors. Of note for this clone: What it recognizes is unknown.

General study findings and limits: There were some V segments, including TRBV6-2 and TRBV6-3, excluded as indistinguishable. Per a later analysis, 16,951 TCR beta sequences showed association with HLA alleles at 0.05 false discovery rate. Earlier analysis yielded a pattern in which most TCR beta V segments were productive about 90% or about 30% of the time.

With 60 Vbeta and 13 Jbeta primers, the PCR was carried out. Here immunoSEQ multiplex PCR was the method, and the copy in TCRdb shows in-frame clones only, minus some. Among 150,000 to 200,000 clones listed, roughly 79% were seen once. The trim removed 5 bases at V and 9 bases at J, leaving 2 bases unmatched. Germline CDR1 is MDHEN and CDR2 is SYDVKM. The CDR3 has 14 residues. The chain joins TRBV28 to TRBJ2-1; TRBD2 matches 15 bases. The material sequenced was PBMCs. This TCR was sampled from a woman between 40 and 50 years old in good health and CMV-seronegative. Here the CDR3 reads CASSRTSGRGEQFF. In DNA form, the CDR3 reads TGTGCCAGCAGTAGGACTAGCGGGAGGGGTGAGCAGTTCTTC.